The rows below give T cell receptor beta chains drawn from one sample of a study of regulatory T cells in long-lasting Graves disease. TCRdb fed the multiplex PCR reads into MiXCR, producing one record per CDR3 protein. The sample holds roughly 400,000 distinct CDR3 sequences; approximately 22% are singletons and the top ten take roughly an eighth. The specimen comprised peripheral blood mononuclear cells (PBMCs), sampled when the disease was refractory, from a patient treated with antithyroid drugs. The receptors stem from a female donor with Graves disease. Both conserved end residues are part of each CDR3.

j_call: TRBJ2-7; v_call: TRBV15; cdr3_aa: CATSRDPTQAFQYF
j_call: TRBJ2-7; v_call: TRBV2; cdr3_aa: CASIRMSGKSEQYF
j_call: TRBJ2-3; v_call: TRBV11-2; cdr3_aa: CASSLQGLGTDTQYF
j_call: TRBJ1-1; v_call: TRBV15; cdr3_aa: CATSRDLGERGQGDTEAFF
j_call: TRBJ2-7; v_call: TRBV14; cdr3_aa: CASSQGLGRRSYEQYF
j_call: TRBJ2-5; v_call: TRBV5-5; cdr3_aa: CASSIGPTYQETQYF
j_call: TRBJ2-1; v_call: TRBV28; cdr3_aa: CASSPRSPTSGRYNEQFF
j_call: TRBJ1-1; v_call: TRBV19; cdr3_aa: CASSYLQGRGTEAFF
j_call: TRBJ2-5; v_call: TRBV27; cdr3_aa: CASSSLAGVRETQYF
j_call: TRBJ2-6; v_call: TRBV19; cdr3_aa: CASSPGSGANVLTF
j_call: TRBJ1-2; v_call: TRBV14; cdr3_aa: CASSLFVSDGGYTF
j_call: TRBJ2-1; v_call: TRBV9; cdr3_aa: CASSVGLAGINEQFF
j_call: TRBJ2-2; v_call: TRBV15; cdr3_aa: CATSRVGTSRTGELFF
j_call: TRBJ2-5; v_call: TRBV28; cdr3_aa: CASSLYGGDQETQYF
j_call: TRBJ2-5; v_call: TRBV28; cdr3_aa: CASSPLAGSNQETQYF
j_call: TRBJ2-6; v_call: TRBV28; cdr3_aa: CASSSRDRAGGSGANVLTF
j_call: TRBJ2-7; v_call: TRBV19; cdr3_aa: CASSPPPQGGSYEQYF
j_call: TRBJ2-3; v_call: TRBV28; cdr3_aa: CASSHSGILTDTQYF
j_call: TRBJ2-7; v_call: TRBV30; cdr3_aa: CAWSEGGSSREQYF
j_call: TRBJ2-5; v_call: TRBV7-3; cdr3_aa: CASSPAGSQETQYF
j_call: TRBJ2-5; v_call: TRBV28; cdr3_aa: CASSWPGLSQETQYF
j_call: TRBJ1-6; v_call: TRBV30; cdr3_aa: CAWSGLNSPLHF